This TCR beta chain was documented in a study of early T cells in non-severe SARS-CoV-2 infection (dated by TCRdb to the early 2020s). In terms of the full investigation: Because TCR sequencing was done on bulk RNA from unsorted whole blood, the alpha and beta chains could not be paired.

This clonotype was detected many times. Which antigen it targets is not known. Base quality data are lacking; no much larger clone is found one base away. Measured from the cysteine to the phenylalanine, the CDR3 is 14 residues long. Of the read, only the CDR3 DNA is kept; its 42 bases are in frame from base 1. The germline V gene (reference sequence) provides CDR1 LGHDT and CDR2 YNNKEL. Deletion took 4 bases off V and 0 bases off J, with a span of 7 bases between the germline ends. Broad study findings and their caveats: VDJdb matching was skewed toward anti-spike CD8 responses and likely underestimated virus-specific expansions by missing private and CD4 specificities.

Libraries were constructed by 5' RACE. Sequencing was carried out with a NextSeq 500. Unique molecular identifiers were attached to individual cDNA molecules in the TCR library protocol so that sequencing error and PCR bias could be corrected. TCR alpha and beta chains were both sequenced, and the abundances of alpha and beta sequences in each sample were closely correlated with each other. As for the authors' bioinformatics: V gene, J gene and CDR3 annotation of TCR sequences was performed with Decombinator V4. Expanded TCRs were defined as changing significantly between any two time points under a Poisson model with p below 0.0001. TCR abundances were normalised to the total number of TCRs sequenced per sample and were expressed as counts per million. TRAV1-2 paired with TRAJ12, TRAJ20 or TRAJ33 defined MAIT TCRs, while TRAV10 paired with TRAJ18 defined iNKT TCRs. A search of VDJdb, accessed on 1 November 2021, was run for TCRs annotated to CMV, EBV and SARS-CoV-2, with TCRs annotated for multiple antigens excluded. TCRdb reran the public reads through fastp at Q25 and MiXCR, keeping productive beta chains. Each entry is one CDR3 protein sequence, shown with its most common DNA and genes. TCRdb, rather than the study authors, made the V and J calls. For this sample the table gives some 97,000 distinct CDR3 sequences, of which approximately 9.9% were detected only once. The leading ten clones occupy 4.7% of the sample.

This was a case-control study nested in a cohort of healthcare workers in London, UK, who had nasopharyngeal swab PCR tests and blood samples taken every week. Healthcare workers were enrolled in the week of the UK lockdown, from 23 to 31 March 2020, and were followed every week for up to roughly 16 weeks. The sequencing here drew on whole blood, taken at baseline. The V gene is TRBV3-1 and the J gene is TRBJ1-3; a tentative D match to TRBD1 spans 6 bases. The source is an adult who was a healthcare worker with PCR-confirmed SARS-CoV-2 infection or an uninfected control (not recorded which). Here is the DNA: TGTGCCAGCAGCCGAGGGGGCTCTGGAAACACCATATATTTT. This translates into CASSRGGSGNTIYF.